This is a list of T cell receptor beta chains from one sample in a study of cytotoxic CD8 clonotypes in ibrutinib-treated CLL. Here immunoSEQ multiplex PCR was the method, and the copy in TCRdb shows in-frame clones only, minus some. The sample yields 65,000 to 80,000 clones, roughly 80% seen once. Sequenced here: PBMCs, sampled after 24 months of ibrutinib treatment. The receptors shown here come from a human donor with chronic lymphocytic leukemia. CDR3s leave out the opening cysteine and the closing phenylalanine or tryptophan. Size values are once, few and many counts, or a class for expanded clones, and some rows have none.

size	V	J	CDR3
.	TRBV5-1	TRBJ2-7	ASSLVPGSYEQY
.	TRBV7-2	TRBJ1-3	ASRQGDFGNTIY
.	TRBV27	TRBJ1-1	ASRLSQGHGTEAF
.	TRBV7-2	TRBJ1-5	ASSLAWGIGQPQH
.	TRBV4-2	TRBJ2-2	ASGTRATGELF
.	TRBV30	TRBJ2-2	AWSVGWASGNTGELF
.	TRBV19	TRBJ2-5	AAASGETQY
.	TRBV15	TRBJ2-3	ATSLRLAGGADTQY
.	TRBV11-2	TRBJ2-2	ASSLGPLTAANTGELF
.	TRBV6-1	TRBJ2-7	ASSQGTSSSYEQY
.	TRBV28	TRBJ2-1	ASRTPGREYEQF
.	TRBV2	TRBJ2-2	ASSRSVNTGELF
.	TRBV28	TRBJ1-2	ASSQTDRGLSGYT
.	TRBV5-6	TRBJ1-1	ASGPKGMNTEAF
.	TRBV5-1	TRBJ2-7	ASSSLGGDRSYEQY
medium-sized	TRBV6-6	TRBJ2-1	ASSYPGGYEQF
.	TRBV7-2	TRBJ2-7	ASSSPPARLAGTYEQY
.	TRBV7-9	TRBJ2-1	ASSLTGVGNEQF
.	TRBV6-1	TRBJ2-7	ASSELSFGTSARSYEQY
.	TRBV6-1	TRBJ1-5	ASSTSGGAKQPQH
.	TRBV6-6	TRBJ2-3	ASRETGGIGDTQY
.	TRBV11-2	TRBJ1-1	ASSLAMNTEAF
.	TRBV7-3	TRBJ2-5	ASSLTGGGETQY
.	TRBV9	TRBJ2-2	ASSVVVGELF
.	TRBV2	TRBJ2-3	ASSEPEQGRSQY
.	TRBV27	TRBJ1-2	ASSPQPTGLYGYT
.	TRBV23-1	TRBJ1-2	ASSPSRDRANYGYT
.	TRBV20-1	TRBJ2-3	SAAWDTQY
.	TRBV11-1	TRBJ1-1	ASSRSGNTEAF
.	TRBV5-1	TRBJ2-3	ASSSGTGTDTQY
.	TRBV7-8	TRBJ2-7	ASSNSYEQY
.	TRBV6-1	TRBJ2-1	ASSEFSGRAGNEQF
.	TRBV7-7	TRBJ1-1	ASSLGENTEAF
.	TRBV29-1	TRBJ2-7	SVEKGERVGEQY
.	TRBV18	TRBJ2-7	ASSPPNKRELGEQY
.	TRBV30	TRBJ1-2	AWSVRGPYGYT
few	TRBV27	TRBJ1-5	ASSLYRGMPQH
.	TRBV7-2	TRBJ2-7	ASSLLGGISTGHRYEQY
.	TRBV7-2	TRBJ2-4	ASSLEGLAGPAKNIQY